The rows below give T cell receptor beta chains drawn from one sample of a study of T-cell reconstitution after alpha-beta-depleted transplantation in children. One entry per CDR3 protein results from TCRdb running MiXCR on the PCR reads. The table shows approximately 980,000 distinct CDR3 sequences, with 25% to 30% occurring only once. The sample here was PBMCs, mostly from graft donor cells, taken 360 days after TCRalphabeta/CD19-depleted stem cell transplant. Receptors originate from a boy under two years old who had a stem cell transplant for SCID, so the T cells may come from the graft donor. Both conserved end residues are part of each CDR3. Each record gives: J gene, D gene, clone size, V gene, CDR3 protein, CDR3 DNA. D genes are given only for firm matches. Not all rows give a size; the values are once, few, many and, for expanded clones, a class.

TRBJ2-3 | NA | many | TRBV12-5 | CASGLGARTWGTDTQYF | TGTGCTAGTGGTTTGGGGGCCCGGACCTGGGGCACAGATACGCAGTATTTT
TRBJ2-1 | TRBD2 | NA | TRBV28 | CASWSGGHNEQFF | TGTGCCAGTTGGAGCGGGGGCCACAATGAGCAGTTCTTC
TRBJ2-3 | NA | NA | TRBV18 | CASSPTKIDTDTQYF | TGTGCCAGCTCACCGACTAAGATCGACACAGATACGCAGTATTTT
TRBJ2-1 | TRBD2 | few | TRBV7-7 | CASSYASGGAWEQFF | TGTGCCAGCAGCTACGCTAGCGGGGGGGCATGGGAGCAGTTCTTC
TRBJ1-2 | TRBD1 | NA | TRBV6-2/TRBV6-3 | CASARDRGSYGYTF | TGTGCCAGCGCCCGAGACAGGGGTAGCTATGGCTACACCTTC
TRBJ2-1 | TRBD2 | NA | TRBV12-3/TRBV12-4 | CASTGGYNEQFF | TGTGCCAGCACGGGGGGGTACAATGAGCAGTTCTTC
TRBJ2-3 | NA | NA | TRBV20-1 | CSARAGGSTDTQYF | TGCAGCGCCCGTGCTGGGGGAAGCACAGATACGCAGTATTTT
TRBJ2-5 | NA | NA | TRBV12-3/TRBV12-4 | CASSLGGRINQETQYF | TGTGCCAGCAGTTTGGGAGGACGGATTAACCAAGAGACCCAGTACTTC
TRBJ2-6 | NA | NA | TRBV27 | CASSLRGRPNRVNVLTF | TGTGCCAGCAGTTTAAGGGGTCGTCCAAACAGGGTCAACGTCCTGACTTTC
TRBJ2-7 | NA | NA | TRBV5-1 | CASSYTPRGANYEQYF | TGCGCCAGCAGTTATACTCCCAGGGGGGCGAACTACGAGCAGTACTTC
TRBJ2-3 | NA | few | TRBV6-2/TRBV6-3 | CASSNGGTQYF | TGTGCCAGCAGCAATGGGGGTACGCAGTATTTT
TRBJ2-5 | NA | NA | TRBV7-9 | CASSLPRDPQYF | TGTGCCAGCAGTCTCCCTAGGGACCCCCAGTACTTC
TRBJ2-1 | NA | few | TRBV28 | CASRVPTVWNEQFF | TGTGCCAGCAGAGTCCCTACCGTTTGGAATGAGCAGTTCTTC
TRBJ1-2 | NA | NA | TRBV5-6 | CASSPGRSSYGYTF | TGTGCCAGCAGCCCAGGACGGTCCTCCTATGGCTACACCTTC
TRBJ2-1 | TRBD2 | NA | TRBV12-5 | CASDRRTSGGSGEQFF | TGTGCTAGTGATAGACGGACTAGCGGGGGGTCTGGGGAGCAGTTCTTC
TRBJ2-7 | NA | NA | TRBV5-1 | CASSLDSYLRQYF | TGCGCCAGCAGCTTGGACAGCTACCTCAGGCAGTACTTC
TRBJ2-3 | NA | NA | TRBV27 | CASSLNLGADTQYF | TGTGCCAGCAGTTTAAATCTAGGCGCAGATACGCAGTATTTT
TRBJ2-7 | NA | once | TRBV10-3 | CAVKGPYYEQYF | TGTGCCGTAAAGGGACCTTACTACGAGCAGTACTTC
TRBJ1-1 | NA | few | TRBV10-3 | CAIGNTEAFF | TGTGCCATCGGGAACACTGAAGCTTTCTTT
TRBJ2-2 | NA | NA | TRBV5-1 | CASRDSVTGELFF | TGCGCCAGCAGAGACAGTGTCACCGGGGAGCTGTTTTTT
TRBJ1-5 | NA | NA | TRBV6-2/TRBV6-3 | CASSPFGSSNQPQHF | TGTGCCAGCAGTCCCTTTGGGTCTAGCAATCAGCCCCAGCATTTT
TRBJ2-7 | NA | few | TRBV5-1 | CASSLDLGRAVYEQYF | TGCGCCAGCAGCCTAGACCTGGGACGGGCGGTCTACGAGCAGTACTTC
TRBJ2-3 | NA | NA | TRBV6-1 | CASSRTYTDTQYF | TGTGCCAGCAGTCGGACCTACACAGATACGCAGTATTTT
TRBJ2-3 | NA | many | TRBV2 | CASSETGDTQYF | TGTGCCAGCAGTGAGACGGGGGATACGCAGTATTTT
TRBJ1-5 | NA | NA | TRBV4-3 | CASSQELANQPQHF | TGCGCCAGCAGCCAAGAACTGGCAAATCAGCCCCAGCATTTT
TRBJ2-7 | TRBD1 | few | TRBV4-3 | CASSRRGTGSHEQYF | TGCGCCAGCAGCCGAAGAGGGACAGGGTCCCACGAGCAGTACTTC
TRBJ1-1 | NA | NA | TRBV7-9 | CASSLSNRLNTEAFF | TGTGCCAGCAGCTTAAGTAACAGACTGAACACTGAAGCTTTCTTT
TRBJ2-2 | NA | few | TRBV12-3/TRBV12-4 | CATCAPPGELFF | TGTGCCACTTGCGCGCCCCCCGGGGAGCTGTTTTTT
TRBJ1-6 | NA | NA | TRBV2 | CASSEATGVSDYNSPLHF | TGTGCCAGCAGTGAAGCGACAGGAGTGTCCGACTATAATTCACCCCTCCACTTT
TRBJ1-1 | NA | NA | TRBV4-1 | CASSQLYQGTEAFF | TGCGCCAGCAGCCAGCTTTACCAGGGCACTGAAGCTTTCTTT
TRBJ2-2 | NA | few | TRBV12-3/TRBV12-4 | CASSHMVGELFF | TGTGCCAGCAGTCACATGGTGGGGGAGCTGTTTTTT
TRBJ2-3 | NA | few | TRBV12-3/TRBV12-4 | CANGGLATDTQYF | TGTGCCAACGGGGGGCTCGCCACAGATACGCAGTATTTT
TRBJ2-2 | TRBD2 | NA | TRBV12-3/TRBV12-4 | CASSSPSGGTVNTGELFF | TGTGCCAGCAGTTCGCCTAGCGGGGGGACGGTAAACACCGGGGAGCTGTTTTTT
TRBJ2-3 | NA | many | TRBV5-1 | CASSKGRATDTQYF | TGCGCCAGCAGCAAGGGACGGGCCACAGATACGCAGTATTTT
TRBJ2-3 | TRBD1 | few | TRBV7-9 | CASSSYPTGPDTQYF | TGTGCCAGCAGCTCCTACCCGACAGGGCCAGATACGCAGTATTTT
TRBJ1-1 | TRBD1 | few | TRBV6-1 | CASKPLGTGVFNTEAFF | TGTGCCAGCAAACCTCTTGGGACAGGGGTTTTCAACACTGAAGCTTTCTTT
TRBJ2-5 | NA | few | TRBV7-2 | CASSLARNEETQYF | TGTGCCAGCAGCTTAGCGAGAAATGAAGAGACCCAGTACTTC
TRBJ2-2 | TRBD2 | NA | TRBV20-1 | CSARVRGSNTGELFF | TGCAGTGCTAGAGTCCGCGGGAGTAACACCGGGGAGCTGTTTTTT
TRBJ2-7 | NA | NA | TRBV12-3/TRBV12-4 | CASSLIQVGQFYEQYF | TGTGCCAGCAGTTTAATTCAGGTGGGACAATTCTACGAGCAGTACTTC
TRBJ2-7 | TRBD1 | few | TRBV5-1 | CASSLRRTGIASYEQYF | TGCGCCAGCAGCTTGAGACGGACAGGCATCGCCTCCTACGAGCAGTACTTC
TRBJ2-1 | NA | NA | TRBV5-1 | CASSLVGGAQNEQFF | TGCGCCAGCAGCTTGGTGGGGGGGGCCCAAAATGAGCAGTTCTTC
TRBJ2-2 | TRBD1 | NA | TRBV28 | CASSFDFWGQGNTGELFF | TGTGCCAGCAGTTTCGATTTCTGGGGACAGGGTAACACCGGGGAGCTGTTTTTT
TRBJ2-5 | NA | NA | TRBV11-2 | CASSLVIFREETQYF | TGTGCCAGCAGCTTAGTCATATTCCGGGAAGAGACCCAGTACTTC
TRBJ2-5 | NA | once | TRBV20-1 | CSARDQGGSKETQYF | TGCAGTGCTAGAGATCAGGGTGGTAGCAAAGAGACCCAGTACTTC
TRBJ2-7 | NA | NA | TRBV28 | CATSGTPTYEQYF | TGTGCCACCTCCGGGACACCTACCTACGAGCAGTACTTC
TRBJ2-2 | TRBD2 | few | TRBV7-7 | CASSLSGGAVTGELFF | TGTGCCAGCAGCCTCAGCGGGGGGGCTGTCACCGGGGAGCTGTTTTTT
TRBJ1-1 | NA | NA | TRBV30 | CAWSRTDASEAFF | TGTGCCTGGAGTCGGACGGATGCCTCTGAAGCTTTCTTT
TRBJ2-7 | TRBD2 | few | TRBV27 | CASSLIGGDVGLALYEQYF | TGTGCCAGCAGTTTAATTGGGGGAGATGTGGGACTAGCCCTCTACGAGCAGTACTTC
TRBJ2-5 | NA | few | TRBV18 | CASSLRLQETQYF | TGTGCCAGCTCACTGCGACTACAAGAGACCCAGTACTTC
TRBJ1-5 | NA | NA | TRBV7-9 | CASSKGGGQPQHF | TGTGCCAGCAGCAAAGGGGGGGGTCAGCCCCAGCATTTT
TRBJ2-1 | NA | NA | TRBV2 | CASRPLLPFF | TGTGCCAGCAGGCCTCTGTTACCGTTCTTC
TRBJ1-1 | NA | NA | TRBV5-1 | CASSLARPMNTEAFF | TGCGCCAGCAGCCTGGCCCGGCCAATGAACACTGAAGCTTTCTTT
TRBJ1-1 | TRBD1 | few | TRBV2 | CASSGRGSQGPTEAFF | TGTGCCAGCAGTGGCAGGGGGTCCCAGGGCCCTACTGAAGCTTTCTTT
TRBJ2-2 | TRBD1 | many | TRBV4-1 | CASSHHLRQGKNTGELFF | TGCGCCAGCAGCCATCATCTACGACAGGGGAAGAACACCGGGGAGCTGTTTTTT
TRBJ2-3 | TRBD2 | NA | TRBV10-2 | CASSALLAGGADTQYF | TGCGCCAGCAGTGCCCTACTAGCGGGGGGGGCAGATACGCAGTATTTT
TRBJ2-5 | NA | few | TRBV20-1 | CSAILGQEGGETQYF | TGCAGTGCAATCCTCGGACAGGAGGGCGGAGAGACCCAGTACTTC
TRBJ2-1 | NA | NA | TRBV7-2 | CASSKPDRSNEQFF | TGTGCCAGCAGCAAACCGGACCGAAGCAATGAGCAGTTCTTC
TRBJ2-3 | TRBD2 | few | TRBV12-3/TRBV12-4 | CASSPTSAPTDTQYF | TGTGCCAGCAGTCCTACTAGCGCGCCCACAGATACGCAGTATTTT